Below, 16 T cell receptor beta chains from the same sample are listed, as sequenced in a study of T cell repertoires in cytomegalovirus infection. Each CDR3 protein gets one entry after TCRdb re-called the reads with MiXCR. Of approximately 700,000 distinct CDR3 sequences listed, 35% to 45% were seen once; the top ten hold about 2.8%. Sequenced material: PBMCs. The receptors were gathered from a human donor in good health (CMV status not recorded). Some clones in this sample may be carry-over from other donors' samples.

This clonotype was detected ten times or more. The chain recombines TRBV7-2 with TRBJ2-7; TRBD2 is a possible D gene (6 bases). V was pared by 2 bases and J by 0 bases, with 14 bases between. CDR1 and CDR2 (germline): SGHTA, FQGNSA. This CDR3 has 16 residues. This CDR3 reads CASSLSASAASYEQYF. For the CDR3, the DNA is TGTGCCAGCAGCTTATCGGCTAGCGCGGCCTCCTACGAGCAGTACTTC.

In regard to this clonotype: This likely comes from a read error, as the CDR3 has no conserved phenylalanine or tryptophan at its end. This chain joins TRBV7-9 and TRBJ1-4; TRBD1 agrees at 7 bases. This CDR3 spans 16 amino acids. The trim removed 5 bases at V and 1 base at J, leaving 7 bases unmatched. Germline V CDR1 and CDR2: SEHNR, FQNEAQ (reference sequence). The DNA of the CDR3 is TGTGCCAGCAGCCGAGGGACAGCGGGAACTAATGAAAAACTGTTTTTA. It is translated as CASSRGTAGTNEKLFL.

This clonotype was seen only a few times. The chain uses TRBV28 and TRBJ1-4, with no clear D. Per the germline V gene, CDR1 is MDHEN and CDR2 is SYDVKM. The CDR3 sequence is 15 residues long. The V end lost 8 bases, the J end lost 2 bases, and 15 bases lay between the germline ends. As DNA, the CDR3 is TGTGCCAGCGGACGGGCGGGGTACACTAATGAAAAACTGTTTTTT. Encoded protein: CASGRAGYTNEKLFF.

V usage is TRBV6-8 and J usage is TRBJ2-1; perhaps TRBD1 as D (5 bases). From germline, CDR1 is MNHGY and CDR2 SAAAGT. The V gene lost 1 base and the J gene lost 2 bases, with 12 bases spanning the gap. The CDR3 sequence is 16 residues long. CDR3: CASSYFRQGTYNEQFF. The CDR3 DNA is TGTGCCAGCAGTTACTTCCGCCAGGGCACCTACAATGAGCAGTTCTTC.

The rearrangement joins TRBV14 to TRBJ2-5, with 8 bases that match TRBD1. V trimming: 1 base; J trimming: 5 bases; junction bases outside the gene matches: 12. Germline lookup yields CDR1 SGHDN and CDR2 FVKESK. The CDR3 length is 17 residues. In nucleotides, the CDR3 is TGTGCCAGCAGCCAAGCCCCCCTCTGGACAGGGCGGGAGACCCAGTACTTC. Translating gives CASSQAPLWTGRETQYF.

CDR3 sequence: CASSLGIGGGVNTDTQYF. The CDR3 DNA reads TGTGCCAGCAGCTTGGGGATCGGGGGTGGAGTAAACACAGATACGCAGTATTTT. The chain couples TRBV5-4 to TRBJ2-3, with D tentatively TRBD2 (6 bases). Deletions cut 0 bases from V and 2 bases from J, with 19 bases between. This CDR3 comprises 18 residues. The germline CDR1 and CDR2 sequences are SGHNT and YYREEE (reference sequence).

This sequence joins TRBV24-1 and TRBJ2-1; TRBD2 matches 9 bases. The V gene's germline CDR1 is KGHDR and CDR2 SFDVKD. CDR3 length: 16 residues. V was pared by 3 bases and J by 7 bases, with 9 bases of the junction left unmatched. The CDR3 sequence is CATSDPSGARVNEQFF. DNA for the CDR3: TGTGCCACCAGTGATCCTAGCGGGGCACGGGTGAATGAGCAGTTCTTC.

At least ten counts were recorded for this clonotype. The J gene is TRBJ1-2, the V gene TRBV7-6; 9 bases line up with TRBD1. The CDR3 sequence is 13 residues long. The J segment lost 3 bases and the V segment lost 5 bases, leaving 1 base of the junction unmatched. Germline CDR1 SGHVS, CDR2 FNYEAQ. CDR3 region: CASSRDRDYGYTF. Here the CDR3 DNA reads TGTGCCAGCAGCCGGGACAGGGACTATGGCTACACCTTC.

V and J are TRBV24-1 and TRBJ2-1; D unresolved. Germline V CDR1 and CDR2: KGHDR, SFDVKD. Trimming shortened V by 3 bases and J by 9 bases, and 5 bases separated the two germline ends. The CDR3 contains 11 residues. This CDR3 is CATSDIGEQFF. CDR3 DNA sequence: TGTGCCACCAGTGATATCGGTGAGCAGTTCTTC.

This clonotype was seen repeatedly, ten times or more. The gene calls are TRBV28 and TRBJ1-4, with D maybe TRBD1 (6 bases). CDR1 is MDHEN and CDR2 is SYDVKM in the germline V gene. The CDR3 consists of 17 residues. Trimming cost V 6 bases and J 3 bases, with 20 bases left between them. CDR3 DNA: TGTGCCAGCAGACGCGCCGGCACGGGGGCGGCTAATGAAAAACTGTTTTTT. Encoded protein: CASRRAGTGAANEKLFF.

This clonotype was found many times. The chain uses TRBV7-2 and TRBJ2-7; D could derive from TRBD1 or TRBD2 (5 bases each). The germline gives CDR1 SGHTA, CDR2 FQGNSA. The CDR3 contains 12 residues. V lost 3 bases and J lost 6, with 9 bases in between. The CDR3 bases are TGTGCCAGCAGCTTTAGGGGACGCGAGCAGTACTTC. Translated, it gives CASSFRGREQYF.

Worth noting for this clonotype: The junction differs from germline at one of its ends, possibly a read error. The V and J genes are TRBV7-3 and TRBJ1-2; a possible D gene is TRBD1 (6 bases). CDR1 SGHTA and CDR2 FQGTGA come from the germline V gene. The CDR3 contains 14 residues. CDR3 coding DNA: TGTGCCAGCAGCTTAGCCGGGGGCAGTGGTGGCTACAACTTC. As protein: CASSLAGGSGGYNF.

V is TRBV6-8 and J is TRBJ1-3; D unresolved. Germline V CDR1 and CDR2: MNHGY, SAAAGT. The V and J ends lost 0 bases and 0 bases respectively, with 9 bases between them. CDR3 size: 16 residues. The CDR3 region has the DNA TGTGCCAGCAGTTACTCGCCCAGCGTCTCTGGAAACACCATATATTTT. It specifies CASSYSPSVSGNTIYF.

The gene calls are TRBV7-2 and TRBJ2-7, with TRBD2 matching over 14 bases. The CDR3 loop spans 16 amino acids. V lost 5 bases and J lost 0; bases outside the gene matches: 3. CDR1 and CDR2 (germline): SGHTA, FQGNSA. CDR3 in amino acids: CASSEGLAGASYEQYF. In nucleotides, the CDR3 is TGTGCCAGCAGCGAGGGACTAGCGGGGGCCTCCTACGAGCAGTACTTC.

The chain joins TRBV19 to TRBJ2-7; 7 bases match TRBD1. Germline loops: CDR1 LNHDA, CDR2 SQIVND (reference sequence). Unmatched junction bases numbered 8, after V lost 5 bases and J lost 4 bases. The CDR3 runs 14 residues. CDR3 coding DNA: TGTGCCAGTAGTCCCCTGGACAGGTCTTACGAGCAGTACTTC. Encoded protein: CASSPLDRSYEQYF.

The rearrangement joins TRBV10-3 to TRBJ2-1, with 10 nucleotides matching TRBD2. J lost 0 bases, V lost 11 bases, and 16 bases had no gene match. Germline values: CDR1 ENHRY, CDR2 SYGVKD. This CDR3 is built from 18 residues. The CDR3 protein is CAANGASGGSSSYNEQFF. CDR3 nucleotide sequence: TGTGCCGCAAACGGGGCTAGCGGGGGATCTAGCTCCTACAATGAGCAGTTCTTC.